This T cell receptor beta chain was sequenced in a study of blood T cell repertoires in COVID-19 (dated by TCRdb to about 2020). Regarding the research as a whole: Samples from collaborators originated in the United States, Italy and Spain and spanned both the acute and convalescent phases of COVID-19. The material from the prospective study consisted of cDNA or gDNA derived from T cells, B-cell-depleted T cells, or PBMCs. Deeply sampled blood TCRbeta repertoires from subjects exposed to, actively infected with, or recovered from COVID-19 were included in the dataset. The repertoires were released in a freely available public database meant as a resource for research on the immune response to SARS-CoV-2. The samples were drawn from the first 160 participants of the ongoing ImmuneRACE study and from over a thousand subjects provided by 6 global collaborators. Nearly every sample came with metadata listing a de-identified subject ID, COVID-19 status, age in years and sex. Where available, HLA class I and class II types were obtained from metadata supplied by the sample provider rather than from assay-based typing.

TCRbeta CDR3 regions were amplified from genomic DNA by means of the immunoSEQ Assay, a bias-controlled multiplex PCR. The study's own analysis went as follows. The number of nucleated cells in each sample was estimated by amplification of reference gene primers within the assay. To quantify the absolute abundance of each unique TCRbeta CDR3 rearrangement, sequence reads were collapsed and filtered. For each sample, productive Simpson clonality was calculated by taking the square root of Simpson's diversity index across productive rearrangements. TCRdb holds this immuneACCESS table with in-frame rearrangements only. Some clones are missing; in checked studies, unresolved V genes explain under half, and the rest has no known cause. From that table come the V and J calls and clone size; the DNA was used to work out D and trimming. In all, the sample holds more than 200,000 clones, and roughly 87% of those were seen once. Jointly, the top ten make up 6% to 7% of the sample.

V loses 0 bases of germline sequence and J loses 0 bases, and the interval between the two ends is 10 bases. The CDR3 runs 16 amino acids, cysteine and phenylalanine included. CDR3 DNA only is kept here, 48 bases in frame from base 1. For CDR1 and CDR2, the germline V gene lists SGDLS and YYNGEE. Overall study outcomes, separate from this receptor: The quantity of clinical and demographic metadata differed by source and by participant and was supplied without curation.

Comments on this clone: The clone's antigen remains unknown. No clone much larger than this one lies a single base away; base qualities are absent.

In the prospective study, participants were about 18 to 95 years old, resided in fewer than 25 geographic areas of the United States, and were enrolled through a virtual design. In the prospective study, participants were assigned to cohorts based on the clinical history participants reported in a screening survey and a study questionnaire. Mobile phlebotomists in the prospective study collected whole blood, serum and a nasopharyngeal or oropharyngeal swab from every participant. Additional blood draws and questionnaires over an approximately 2-month period could optionally be provided by prospective study participants. Before DNA extraction, blood samples from the prospective study were shipped at room temperature or frozen.

The sequence was collected from a woman in her twenties or thirties with acute COVID-19. Specimen: PBMCs or T cells enriched from blood (not recorded which). The chain is assembled from TRBV9 and TRBJ2-1; the D gene is perhaps TRBD2, from 5 matching bases. The CDR3 sequence is CASSVDGSRSYNEQFF. The nucleotides read TGTGCCAGCAGCGTAGATGGGAGCCGCTCCTACAATGAGCAGTTCTTC.